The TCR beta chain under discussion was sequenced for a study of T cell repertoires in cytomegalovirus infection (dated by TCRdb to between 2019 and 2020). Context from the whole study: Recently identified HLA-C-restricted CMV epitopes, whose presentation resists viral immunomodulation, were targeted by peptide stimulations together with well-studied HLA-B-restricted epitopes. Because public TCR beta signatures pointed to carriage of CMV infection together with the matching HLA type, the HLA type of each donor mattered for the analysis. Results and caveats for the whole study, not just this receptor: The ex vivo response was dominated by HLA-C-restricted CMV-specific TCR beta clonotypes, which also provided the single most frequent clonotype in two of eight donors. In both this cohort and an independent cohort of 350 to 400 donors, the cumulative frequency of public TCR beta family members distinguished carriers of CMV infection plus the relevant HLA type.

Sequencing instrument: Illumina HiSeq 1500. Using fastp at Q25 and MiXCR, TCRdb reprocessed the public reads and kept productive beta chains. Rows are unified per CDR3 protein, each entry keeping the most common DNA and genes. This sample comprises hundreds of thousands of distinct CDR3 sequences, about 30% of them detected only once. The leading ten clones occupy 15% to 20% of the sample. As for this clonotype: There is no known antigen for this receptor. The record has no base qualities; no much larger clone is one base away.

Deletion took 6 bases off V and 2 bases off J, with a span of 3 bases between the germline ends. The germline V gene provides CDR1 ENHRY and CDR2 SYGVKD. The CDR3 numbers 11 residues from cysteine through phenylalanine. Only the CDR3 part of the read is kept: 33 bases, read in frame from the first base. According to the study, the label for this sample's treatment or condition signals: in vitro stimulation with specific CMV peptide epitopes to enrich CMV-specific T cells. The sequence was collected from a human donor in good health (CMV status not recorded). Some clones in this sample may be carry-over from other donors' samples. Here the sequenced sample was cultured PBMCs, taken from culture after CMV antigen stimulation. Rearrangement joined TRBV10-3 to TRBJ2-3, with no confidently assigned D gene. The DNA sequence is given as TGTGCCATCAGGCTCACAGATACGCAGTATTTT. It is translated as CAIRLTDTQYF.